These 23 T cell receptor beta chains originate from one sample sequenced in a study of CD8+ T cells in alopecia areata. This sample's treatment: oral pan-JAK inhibitor, 5-10 mg twice daily. Extracted from the samples, RNA was reverse transcribed into cDNA to serve as the sequencing template. Sequencing was performed with immunoSEQ multiplex PCR; in TCRdb, only in-frame clones are kept and a portion is missing. The table lists about 180,000 clones, about half of them singletons. This material consisted of CD8+ T cells sorted from blood, taken at roughly week 53, from a patient treated with tofacitinib. The receptor source for this set is a human donor with alopecia areata.

The rearrangement links TRBV6-5 to TRBJ2-5; 8 positions match TRBD1. With 7 bases clipped from V and 10 bases from J, the junction kept 17 bases outside the gene matches. The CDR3 totals 15 residues. The germline CDR1 and CDR2 sequences are MNHEY and SVGAGI. The CDR3 sequence is CASKTLRDRPHDQYF. The CDR3 DNA sequence: TGTGCCAGCAAGACCCTGAGGGACAGGCCTCACGACCAGTACTTC.

This chain connects TRBV7-8 to TRBJ2-3; TRBD2 matches 10 bases. The V and J ends lost 2 bases and 6 bases, in that order; junction bases with no gene match: 8. CDR1 is SGHVS and CDR2 is FQNEAQ in the germline V gene. There are 16 residues in the CDR3. The CDR3 DNA follows: TGTGCCAGCAGCTTATTAGCGGGGGGCCAGGGGGATACGCAGTATTTT. Protein product: CASSLLAGGQGDTQYF. Using reference TRBV7-8 and TRBJ2-3 for the parts outside the CDR3, the full variable domain is GAGVSQSPRYKVAKRGQDVALRCDPISGHVSLFWYQQALGQGPEFLTYFQNEAQLDKSGLPSDRFFAERPEGSVSTLKIQRTQQEDSAVYLCASSLLAGGQGDTQYFGPGTRLTVL.

The chain has TRBV7-9 and TRBJ2-3; a weak D match, TRBD2 (7 bases). Germline V gene sequence: CDR1 SEHNR, CDR2 FQNEAQ (reference sequence). The CDR3 totals 16 residues. Between the trimmed V and J ends, which lost 5 bases and 4 bases, there was a span of 19 bases. DNA for the CDR3: TGTGCCAGCAGCCGGGGGGCCGAAGGTTTTGCAGATACGCAGTATTTT. Translating gives CASSRGAEGFADTQYF.

The count of this clone is one. The rearrangement links TRBV29-1 to TRBJ1-2, with D possibly being TRBD1 (5 bases). The V gene's germline CDR1 is SQVTM and CDR2 ANQGSEA. This CDR3 comprises 13 residues. Between the trimmed V and J ends, which lost 7 bases and 4 bases, there was a span of 16 bases. CDR3 sequence (DNA): TGCAGCGCCCCTCGGGAGGGGCCCTATGGCTACACCTTC. Its protein is CSAPREGPYGYTF.

The V gene is TRBV15, the J gene TRBJ1-5; D possibly corresponds to TRBD1 (6 bases). V was cut by 0 bases and J by 4 bases, with 13 bases left in between. This CDR3 contains 16 residues. Germline V CDR1 and CDR2: LNHNV, YYDKDF (reference sequence). The CDR3 DNA reads TGTGCCACCAGCAGAGATCTCAGGGGTGGAAATCAGCCCCAGCATTTT. As protein: CATSRDLRGGNQPQHF.

To note about this clone: Other DNA variants within this sample encode the same CDR3. The rearrangement joins TRBV6-6 to TRBJ1-1; possible D gene TRBD1, 5 bases. The germline V gene encodes CDR1 MNHNY and CDR2 SVGAGI (reference sequence). Between the trimmed V and J ends, which lost 0 bases and 4 bases, there was a span of 6 bases. This CDR3 has 13 amino acids. The CDR3 loop is CASSYSGGTEAFF. The CDR3 DNA is TGTGCCAGCAGTTACTCCGGGGGCACTGAAGCTTTCTTT.

This clone has a handful of counts. The rearrangement uses TRBV4-1 and TRBJ1-5; 7 bases agree with TRBD1. With V trimmed by 2 bases and J by 4 bases, 5 bases remained unmatched. The germline CDR1 and CDR2 sequences are MGHRA and YSYEKL. The CDR3 runs to 15 residues. Here the CDR3 reads CASSQTGDGNQPQHF. The CDR3 DNA reads as TGCGCCAGCAGCCAAACAGGGGATGGTAATCAGCCCCAGCATTTT.

This chain uses TRBV27 with TRBJ1-2; TRBD1 aligns across 8 bases. The trim removed 2 bases at V and 7 bases at J, leaving 9 bases unmatched. The CDR3 covers 15 residues. Germline-derived CDR1 and CDR2 are MNHEY and SMNVEV (reference sequence). The CDR3 DNA reads TGTGCCAGCAGTTTAGGGGCAGGGGGCGAGCGTGGCTACACCTTC. Amino acid sequence: CASSLGAGGERGYTF.

The chain couples TRBV27 to TRBJ2-5; D remains unclear. V gave up 4 bases and J gave up 1 base, with 10 bases separating them. CDR1 and CDR2 from the germline V gene are MNHEY and SMNVEV (reference sequence). This CDR3 comprises 14 residues. CDR3 sequence reads: CASSSRTPQETQYF. Written as DNA, the CDR3 is TGTGCCAGCAGTTCGAGGACCCCCCAAGAGACCCAGTACTTC.

The chain uses TRBV7-9 and TRBJ2-2; D could derive from TRBD1 or TRBD2 (5 bases each). This CDR3 region has 13 residues. The germline V and J ends were trimmed by 5 bases and 6 bases, with 10 bases remaining between them. CDR1 is SEHNR, CDR2 FQNEAQ, per germline (reference sequence). CDR3 region: CASSDQGPGELFF. Here the CDR3 DNA reads TGTGCCAGCAGCGACCAGGGACCCGGGGAGCTGTTTTTT.

The rearrangement joins TRBV5-4 to TRBJ2-1; D perhaps matches TRBD1 (6 bases). Germline assignment: CDR1 SGHNT and CDR2 YYREEE (reference sequence). The CDR3 has 15 amino acids. The V gene lost 4 bases and the J gene lost 6 bases, with 17 bases spanning the gap. CDR3 in amino acids: CASSPQGRGINEQFF. The CDR3 DNA reads as TGTGCCAGCAGCCCCCAGGGGAGAGGGATCAATGAGCAGTTCTTC. The full variable domain, with the rest looked up from reference TRBV5-4 and TRBJ2-1, is ETGVTQSPTHLIKTRGQQVTLRCSSQSGHNTVSWYQQALGQGPQFIFQYYREEENGRGNFPPRFSGLQFPNYSSELNVNALELDDSALYLCASSPQGRGINEQFFGPGTRLTVL.

This chain uses TRBV5-4 with TRBJ1-1; D call uncertain. The CDR3 covers 14 residues. Germline CDR1 reads SGHNT; CDR2 reads YYREEE (reference sequence). V was trimmed by 0 bases and J by 2 bases, leaving 8 bases between them. CDR3 sequence reads: CASSLAGRNTEAFF. CDR3 sequence (DNA): TGTGCCAGCAGCTTGGCCGGGAGAAACACTGAAGCTTTCTTT.

The chain couples TRBV2 to TRBJ2-7; D call uncertain. V lost 2 bases, J lost 0 bases, and 11 bases lay in between. CDR3 length equals 15 residues. In germline, CDR1 is SNHLY, CDR2 FYNNEI. The CDR3 coding sequence is TGTGCCAGCAGTGAACAGCGCACGATCTCCTACGAGCAGTACTTC. Its protein is CASSEQRTISYEQYF.

V usage is TRBV4-3 and J usage is TRBJ1-1; the D is unclear. Trimming stripped 4 bases from V and 1 base from J, with 13 bases between. Germline V lookup: CDR1 LGHNA, CDR2 YSLEER. This CDR3 is built from 15 residues. In DNA form, the CDR3 reads TGCGCCAGCAGCCTAACCCTCTCCCGGAACACTGAAGCTTTCTTT. Protein product: CASSLTLSRNTEAFF.

The V and J genes are TRBV2 and TRBJ1-5, with 7 bases lining up with TRBD1. This CDR3 spans 15 amino acids. Germline loops: CDR1 SNHLY, CDR2 FYNNEI. J lost 2 bases, V lost 5 bases, and 6 bases had no gene match. The CDR3 sequence: CASSTSTGGNQPQHF. CDR3 in DNA: TGTGCCAGCAGTACTTCCACAGGGGGCAATCAGCCCCAGCATTTT. The full variable domain, in which reference TRBV2 and TRBJ1-5 provide the parts outside the CDR3, is EPEVTQTPSHQVTQMGQEVILRCVPISNHLYFYWYRQILGQKVEFLVSFYNNEISEKSEIFDDQFSVERPDGSNFTLKIRSTKLEDSAMYFCASSTSTGGNQPQHFGDGTRLSIL.

The chain is built from TRBV19 and TRBJ1-1; D unclear. Germline values: CDR1 LNHDA, CDR2 SQIVND (reference sequence). Trimming left V 8 bases short and J 4 bases short, with 11 bases between. The CDR3 is 12 residues long. CDR3 DNA: TGTGCCAGTGGTTTGGGTCCCACTGAAGCTTTCTTT. This codes for CASGLGPTEAFF. Using reference TRBV19 and TRBJ1-1 for the parts outside the CDR3, the full variable domain is DGGITQSPKYLFRKEGQNVTLSCEQNLNHDAMYWYRQDPGQGLRLIYYSQIVNDFQKGDIAEGYSVSREKKESFPLTVTSAQKNPTAFYLCASGLGPTEAFFGQGTRLTVV.

This clone was seen only a few times. This rearrangement joins TRBV5-6 to TRBJ1-2; 7 bases are shared with TRBD1. The germline CDR1 and CDR2 sequences are SGHDT and YYEEEE. The V gene end was trimmed by 1 base and the J gene end by 3 bases; junction bases not matched to a gene: 3. The CDR3 is 14 residues long. The CDR3 spells CASSLPGGDYGYTF. The CDR3 DNA sequence: TGTGCCAGCAGCTTGCCAGGGGGGGACTATGGCTACACCTTC.

The table lists this clone with a few counts. The CDR3 nucleotides are TGCAGCGTTGAAGACCCGAACACTGAAGCTTTCTTT. The encoded protein is CSVEDPNTEAFF. The chain recombines TRBV29-1 with TRBJ1-1; D is unresolved. This CDR3 comprises 12 residues. Germline lookup yields CDR1 SQVTM and CDR2 ANQGSEA. V was trimmed by 0 bases and J by 1 base, leaving 3 bases between them.

The chain has TRBV9 and TRBJ1-2; weak D call: TRBD1 (5 bases). This CDR3 spans 16 amino acids. CDR1 is SGDLS, CDR2 YYNGEE, per germline. With 0 bases removed from V and 4 bases from J, the gap between germline ends came to 16 bases. The DNA for the CDR3 is TGTGCCAGCAGCGTAGATGGAGGGGAGACCTTCTATGGCTACACCTTC. Translation gives CASSVDGGETFYGYTF.

The chain couples TRBV7-9 to TRBJ1-5, with D possibly TRBD1 on 5 matching bases. Germline V lookup: CDR1 SEHNR, CDR2 FQNEAQ (reference sequence). V was cut by 6 bases and J by 9 bases, with 15 bases left in between. There are 13 residues in the CDR3. For the CDR3, the DNA is TGTGCCAGCAGTCTCGACGGGGCATTGCCCCAGCATTTT. Translated: CASSLDGALPQHF.

The V and J genes are TRBV4-1 and TRBJ1-5; D gene ambiguous. The CDR3 extends over 18 amino acids. CDR1 is MGHRA, CDR2 YSYEKL, per germline. The V gene lost 2 bases and the J gene lost 2 bases, with 19 bases spanning the gap. CDR3 sequence (DNA): TGCGCCAGCAGCCAACGGGAAGGAGGAGGTGCAGGCAATCAGCCCCAGCATTTT. Its translation: CASSQREGGGAGNQPQHF.

The CDR3 sequence is CASSLALGENTEAFF. CDR3 bases: TGTGCCAGCAGCTTAGCATTGGGGGAGAACACTGAAGCTTTCTTT. The chain employs TRBV7-9 and TRBJ1-1, with D perhaps TRBD1 (5 bases). CDR3 length equals 15 residues. CDR1 is SEHNR and CDR2 is FQNEAQ in the germline V gene (reference sequence). V gave up 0 bases and J gave up 1 base, with 9 bases separating them.

This chain joins TRBV29-1 and TRBJ2-1; D not certain. In germline, CDR1 is SQVTM, CDR2 ANQGSEA. Deletions cut 5 bases from V and 2 bases from J, with 4 bases between. CDR3 size: 11 residues. The CDR3 sequence: CSVPTYNEQFF. CDR3 sequence (DNA): TGCAGCGTTCCGACCTACAATGAGCAGTTCTTC.